This is a list of T cell receptor beta chains from one sample in a study of OX40 agonist ivuxolimab in advanced cancers. The repertoire was sequenced with immunoSEQ multiplex PCR; TCRdb's copy has only in-frame clones and lacks some. Of tens of thousands of clones listed, 75% to 90% were seen once; the top ten hold 2% to 2.5%. The material sequenced was CD4+ or CD8+ T cells sorted from blood, taken in a trial of the OX40 agonist ivuxolimab. All receptors derive from an adult with an advanced solid tumor such as melanoma, head and neck, liver or kidney cancer. Both conserved end residues are part of each CDR3. Fields, in order: clone size, J gene, D gene, V gene, CDR3 protein, CDR3 DNA. A D gene is named only where the DNA matches it firmly. Not every row has a clone size; where given, it reads once, few, many or a size class.

clone size: -; J gene: TRBJ1-3; D gene: -; V gene: TRBV15; CDR3 protein: CATSRENTIYF; CDR3 DNA: TGTGCCACCAGCAGAGAAAACACCATATATTTT
clone size: few; J gene: TRBJ1-6; D gene: -; V gene: TRBV7-2; CDR3 protein: CASSRRRGNSPLHF; CDR3 DNA: TGTGCCAGCAGCCGGAGGCGGGGTAATTCACCCCTCCACTTT
clone size: -; J gene: TRBJ2-7; D gene: TRBD1; V gene: TRBV5-1; CDR3 protein: CASSVTGTATYEQYF; CDR3 DNA: TGCGCCAGCAGCGTAACCGGGACAGCCACCTACGAGCAGTACTTC
clone size: once; J gene: TRBJ2-1; D gene: -; V gene: TRBV7-2; CDR3 protein: CASRLDGSSYNEQFF; CDR3 DNA: TGTGCCAGCAGACTGGACGGTAGCTCCTACAATGAGCAGTTCTTC
clone size: -; J gene: TRBJ2-5; D gene: -; V gene: TRBV6-5; CDR3 protein: CASSYNGQGETQYF; CDR3 DNA: TGTGCCAGCAGTTACAATGGGCAGGGGGAGACCCAGTACTTC
clone size: once; J gene: TRBJ2-3; D gene: TRBD1; V gene: TRBV6-5; CDR3 protein: CASRSRGRTDTQYF; CDR3 DNA: TGTGCCAGCAGATCCAGGGGGCGCACAGATACGCAGTATTTT
clone size: -; J gene: TRBJ2-5; D gene: TRBD1; V gene: TRBV30; CDR3 protein: CAWSPNRGETQYF; CDR3 DNA: TGTGCCTGGAGTCCGAACAGGGGAGAGACCCAGTACTTC
clone size: -; J gene: TRBJ2-1; D gene: TRBD2; V gene: TRBV6-6; CDR3 protein: CASRAPSGIVNEQFF; CDR3 DNA: TGTGCCAGCAGGGCGCCGAGCGGGATTGTCAATGAGCAGTTCTTC
clone size: -; J gene: TRBJ1-1; D gene: -; V gene: TRBV7-2; CDR3 protein: CASSSAGNTEAFF; CDR3 DNA: TGTGCCAGCAGCTCCGCAGGGAACACTGAAGCTTTCTTT
clone size: -; J gene: TRBJ1-1; D gene: -; V gene: TRBV18; CDR3 protein: CASATRAVNTEAFF; CDR3 DNA: TGTGCCAGCGCCACTAGGGCTGTGAACACTGAAGCTTTCTTT
clone size: -; J gene: TRBJ1-5; D gene: TRBD1; V gene: TRBV27; CDR3 protein: CASKDRDGQPQHF; CDR3 DNA: TGTGCCAGCAAAGACAGGGATGGTCAGCCCCAGCATTTT
clone size: -; J gene: TRBJ2-6; D gene: -; V gene: TRBV28; CDR3 protein: CASGRSGANVLTF; CDR3 DNA: TGTGCCAGCGGACGTTCTGGGGCCAACGTCCTGACTTTC
clone size: -; J gene: TRBJ1-2; D gene: -; V gene: TRBV7-2; CDR3 protein: CASSSTTGGAASYTF; CDR3 DNA: TGTGCCAGCAGCTCGACTACGGGGGGGGCGGCGAGCTACACCTTC
clone size: -; J gene: TRBJ1-5; D gene: -; V gene: TRBV25-1; CDR3 protein: CASSLAGDNQPQHF; CDR3 DNA: TGTGCCAGCAGTTTGGCCGGTGACAATCAGCCCCAGCATTTT
clone size: once; J gene: TRBJ1-1; D gene: -; V gene: TRBV6-5; CDR3 protein: CASRNRVEAFF; CDR3 DNA: TGTGCCAGCAGAAACAGGGTTGAAGCTTTCTTT
clone size: -; J gene: TRBJ2-1; D gene: -; V gene: TRBV18; CDR3 protein: CASSPAQGPGPHNEQFF; CDR3 DNA: TGTGCCAGCTCACCTGCACAGGGTCCTGGCCCACACAATGAGCAGTTCTTC
clone size: -; J gene: TRBJ1-1; D gene: -; V gene: TRBV19; CDR3 protein: CASSGPRGRSEAFF; CDR3 DNA: TGTGCCAGTAGCGGACCCAGGGGAAGGTCTGAAGCTTTCTTT
clone size: -; J gene: TRBJ2-2; D gene: -; V gene: TRBV18; CDR3 protein: CASSPGIHTGELFF; CDR3 DNA: TGTGCCAGCTCACCGGGAATTCACACCGGGGAGCTGTTTTTT
clone size: -; J gene: TRBJ2-7; D gene: TRBD1; V gene: TRBV15; CDR3 protein: CATSRRGTGAGEQYF; CDR3 DNA: TGTGCCACCAGCAGGCGTGGGACAGGGGCCGGCGAGCAGTACTTC
clone size: few; J gene: TRBJ1-6; D gene: TRBD1; V gene: TRBV30; CDR3 protein: CAWIQGAPNSPLHF; CDR3 DNA: TGTGCCTGGATCCAGGGGGCGCCGAATTCACCCCTCCACTTT
clone size: -; J gene: TRBJ1-5; D gene: -; V gene: TRBV27; CDR3 protein: CASNTRGRTNQPQHF; CDR3 DNA: TGTGCCAGCAACACGAGAGGCAGGACCAATCAGCCCCAGCATTTT
clone size: -; J gene: TRBJ1-2; D gene: TRBD1; V gene: TRBV10-3; CDR3 protein: CAINQGGRAGYTF; CDR3 DNA: TGTGCCATCAATCAGGGGGGCCGGGCGGGCTACACCTTC
clone size: -; J gene: TRBJ1-1; D gene: -; V gene: TRBV29-1; CDR3 protein: CSGRRQETEAFF; CDR3 DNA: TGCAGCGGAAGACGACAGGAGACTGAAGCTTTCTTT
clone size: -; J gene: TRBJ1-5; D gene: TRBD1; V gene: TRBV6-1; CDR3 protein: CASMGTGNQPQHF; CDR3 DNA: TGTGCCAGCATGGGGACAGGCAATCAGCCCCAGCATTTT
clone size: -; J gene: TRBJ1-1; D gene: -; V gene: TRBV21-1; CDR3 protein: CASTPLGEDTEAFF; CDR3 DNA: TGTGCCAGCACCCCTTTGGGGGAGGATACTGAAGCTTTCTTT
clone size: -; J gene: TRBJ2-7; D gene: -; V gene: TRBV18; CDR3 protein: CASSPLLVDEQYF; CDR3 DNA: TGTGCCAGCTCACCACTTCTGGTGGACGAGCAGTACTTC
clone size: -; J gene: TRBJ1-1; D gene: -; V gene: TRBV10-1; CDR3 protein: CASSETRVNTEAFF; CDR3 DNA: TGCGCCAGCAGTGAGACACGTGTGAACACTGAAGCTTTCTTT
clone size: once; J gene: TRBJ2-7; D gene: TRBD1; V gene: TRBV30; CDR3 protein: CAWSVGQGVYEQYF; CDR3 DNA: TGTGCCTGGAGTGTAGGACAGGGGGTTTACGAGCAGTACTTC
clone size: once; J gene: TRBJ1-2; D gene: -; V gene: TRBV6-1; CDR3 protein: CASRAGVGYGYTF; CDR3 DNA: TGTGCCAGCAGAGCAGGAGTCGGCTATGGCTACACCTTC
clone size: once; J gene: TRBJ1-1; D gene: -; V gene: TRBV2; CDR3 protein: CASSEIGGVEAFF; CDR3 DNA: TGTGCCAGCAGTGAGATAGGGGGGGTCGAAGCTTTCTTT
clone size: -; J gene: TRBJ1-5; D gene: -; V gene: TRBV14; CDR3 protein: CASSLRPGLSNQPQHF; CDR3 DNA: TGTGCCAGCAGCCTCCGGCCGGGTCTTAGCAATCAGCCCCAGCATTTT
clone size: once; J gene: TRBJ1-2; D gene: -; V gene: TRBV5-8; CDR3 protein: CASSLALLQFYYGYTF; CDR3 DNA: TGTGCCAGCAGCTTGGCACTCCTGCAGTTTTACTATGGCTACACCTTC